This is a list of T cell receptor beta chains from one sample in a study of beta chain features in type 1 diabetes. TCRdb's table, derived via immunoSEQ multiplex PCR, lists solely in-frame clones and lacks some. In the table there are 350,000 to 450,000 clones, approximately 13% of which are singletons. Sequencing was performed on naive CD4+ T cells from blood. The origin of the receptors is a man aged 25-40 years in good health. Each CDR3 is given with its conserved first and last residue. Each record gives: V gene, CDR3 length, D gene, J gene, clone size, CDR3 protein, CDR3 DNA. The D gene is left open where the match is weak. The size field is filled for only some rows; it gives once, few, many or a size class.

>TRBV2|13|NA|TRBJ1-1|NA
CASSDDRYTEAFF
TGTGCCAGCAGTGACGACCGGTACACTGAAGCTTTCTTT
>TRBV6-5|11|NA|TRBJ2-1|NA
CASRDYNEQFF
TGTGCCAGCAGGGACTACAATGAGCAGTTCTTC
>TRBV10-3|14|TRBD2|TRBJ2-1|many
CAISGLAERGEQFF
TGTGCCATCAGTGGACTAGCGGAGCGGGGTGAGCAGTTCTTC
>TRBV27|17|NA|TRBJ2-1|NA
CASSPTFARAHYNEQFF
TGTGCCAGCAGTCCCACGTTTGCGCGGGCGCACTACAATGAGCAGTTCTTC
>TRBV10-3|17|TRBD1|TRBJ1-2|few
CAISEPQGGDREYGYTF
TGTGCCATCAGTGAGCCCCAGGGAGGGGACAGAGAATATGGCTACACCTTC
>TRBV7-2|15|TRBD2|TRBJ2-2|NA
CASSLVAGVTGELFF
TGTGCCAGCAGCTTAGTAGCGGGGGTCACCGGGGAGCTGTTTTTT
>TRBV29-1|11|TRBD1|TRBJ1-2|few
CSGRTGTGYTF
TGCAGCGGTAGGACAGGGACTGGCTACACCTTC
>TRBV5-1|17|NA|TRBJ2-1|few
CASSLDRGLVHYNEQFF
TGCGCCAGCAGCTTGGACCGAGGTCTAGTTCATTACAATGAGCAGTTCTTC
>TRBV9|13|NA|TRBJ1-2|few
CASSVVGTYGYTF
TGTGCCAGCAGCGTGGTGGGGACCTATGGCTACACCTTC
>TRBV18|16|NA|TRBJ2-5|NA
CASSLLSWGNGETQYF
TGTGCCAGCTCACTCCTCTCATGGGGGAACGGAGAGACCCAGTACTTC
>TRBV5-1|12|NA|TRBJ1-4|few
CASSLSNEKLFF
TGCGCCAGCAGCTTGTCGAATGAAAAACTGTTTTTT
>TRBV5-1|13|TRBD1|TRBJ1-2|NA
CASSGGTGYGYTF
TGCGCCAGCAGCGGAGGGACAGGGTATGGCTACACCTTC
>TRBV5-4|15|TRBD1|TRBJ1-4|NA
CASSQNRGPDEKLFF
TGTGCCAGCAGCCAGAACAGGGGGCCGGACGAAAAACTGTTTTTT
>TRBV19|14|NA|TRBJ1-1|few
CASSINVRNTEAFF
TGTGCCAGTAGTATCAACGTTAGGAACACTGAAGCTTTCTTT
>TRBV11-3|14|NA|TRBJ2-2|NA
CATSRDSNTGELFF
TGTGCCACAAGCCGAGACTCGAACACCGGGGAGCTGTTTTTT
>TRBV27|15|NA|TRBJ2-1|NA
CASSFKGLSYNEQFF
TGTGCCAGCAGTTTTAAAGGGTTGTCCTACAATGAGCAGTTCTTC
>TRBV20-1|11|NA|TRBJ2-7|NA
CSATRVSEQYF
TGCAGTGCTACGAGAGTAAGCGAGCAGTACTTC
>TRBV28|16|TRBD1|TRBJ2-5|few
CASSLYPGQGGETQYF
TGTGCCAGCAGTTTATATCCGGGACAGGGTGGCGAGACCCAGTACTTC
>TRBV4-3|13|TRBD2|TRBJ2-3|few
CASSQDREGSQYF
TGCGCCAGCAGCCAAGATCGGGAGGGGTCGCAGTATTTT
>TRBV4-3|17|TRBD2|TRBJ2-3|few
CASSQGTSGRVTDTQYF
TGCGCCAGCAGCCAAGGGACTAGCGGGAGGGTCACAGATACGCAGTATTTT
>TRBV5-1|15|TRBD1|TRBJ2-5|NA
CASTVAGTGGETQYF
TGCGCCAGCACCGTAGCCGGGACAGGGGGCGAGACCCAGTACTTC
>TRBV25-1|13|NA|TRBJ2-3|few
CASRNRVTYTQYF
TGTGCCAGCCGTAATAGAGTTACGTATACGCAGTATTTT
>TRBV5-1|16|NA|TRBJ2-7|NA
CASSLEVRQTTHEQYF
TGCGCCAGCAGCTTGGAAGTTAGACAGACTACCCACGAGCAGTACTTC
>TRBV9|17|NA|TRBJ2-6|few
CASSGPGPGVRANVLTF
TGTGCCAGCAGCGGACCAGGTCCAGGCGTGAGGGCCAACGTCCTGACTTTC